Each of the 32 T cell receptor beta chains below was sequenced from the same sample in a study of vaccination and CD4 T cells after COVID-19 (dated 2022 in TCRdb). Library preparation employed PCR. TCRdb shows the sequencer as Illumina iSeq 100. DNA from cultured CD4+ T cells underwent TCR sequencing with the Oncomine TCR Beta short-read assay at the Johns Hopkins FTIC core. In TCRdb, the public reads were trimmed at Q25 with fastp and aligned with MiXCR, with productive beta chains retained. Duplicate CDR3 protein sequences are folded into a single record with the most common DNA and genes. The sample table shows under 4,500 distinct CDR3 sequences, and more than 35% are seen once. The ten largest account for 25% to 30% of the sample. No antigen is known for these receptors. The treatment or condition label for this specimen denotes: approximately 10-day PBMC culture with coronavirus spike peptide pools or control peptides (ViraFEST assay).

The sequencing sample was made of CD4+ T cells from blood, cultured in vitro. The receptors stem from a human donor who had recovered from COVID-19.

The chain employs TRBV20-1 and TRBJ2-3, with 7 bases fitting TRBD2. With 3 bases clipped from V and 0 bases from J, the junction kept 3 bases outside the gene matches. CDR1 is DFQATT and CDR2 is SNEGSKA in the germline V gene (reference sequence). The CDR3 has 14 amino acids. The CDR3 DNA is TGCAGTGCTAGTCCTAGCGGCAGCACAGATACGCAGTATTTT. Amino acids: CSASPSGSTDTQYF.

The CDR3 loop reads CATSEGGRYEQYF. The CDR3 nucleotides read TGTGCCACCAGTGAGGGCGGGAGGTACGAGCAGTACTTC. The rearrangement links TRBV24-1 to TRBJ2-7; 8 positions match TRBD2. This CDR3 region has 13 residues. The trim removed 4 bases at V and 4 bases at J, leaving 2 bases unmatched. The germline CDR1 and CDR2 sequences are KGHDR and SFDVKD.

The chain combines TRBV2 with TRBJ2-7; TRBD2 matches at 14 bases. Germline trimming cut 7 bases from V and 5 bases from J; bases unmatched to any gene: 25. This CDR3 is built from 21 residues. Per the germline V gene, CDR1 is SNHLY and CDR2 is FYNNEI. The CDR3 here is CASTIPRPGTSGSYGFHEQYF. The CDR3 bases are TGTGCCAGCACCATTCCGAGACCCGGGACTAGCGGGAGTTACGGTTTCCACGAGCAGTACTTC.

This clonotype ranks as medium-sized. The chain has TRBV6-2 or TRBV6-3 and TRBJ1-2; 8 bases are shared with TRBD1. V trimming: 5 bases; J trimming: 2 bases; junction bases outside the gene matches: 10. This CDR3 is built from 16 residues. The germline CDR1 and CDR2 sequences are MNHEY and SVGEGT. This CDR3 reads CASSTLMTGENYGYTF. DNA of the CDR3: TGTGCCAGCAGTACCCTTATGACAGGGGAGAACTATGGCTACACCTTC.

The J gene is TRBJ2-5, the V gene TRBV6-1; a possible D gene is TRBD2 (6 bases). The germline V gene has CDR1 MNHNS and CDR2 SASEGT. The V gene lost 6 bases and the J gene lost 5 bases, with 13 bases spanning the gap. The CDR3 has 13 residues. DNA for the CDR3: TGTGCCAGCAGAGAGCCGGGAGTGGAGACCCAGTACTTC. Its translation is CASREPGVETQYF.

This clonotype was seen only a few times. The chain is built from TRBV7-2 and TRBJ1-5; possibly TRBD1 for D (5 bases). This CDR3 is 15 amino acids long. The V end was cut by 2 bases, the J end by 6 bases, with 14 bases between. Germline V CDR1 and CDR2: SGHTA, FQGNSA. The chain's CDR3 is CASSLLSLGGQPQHF. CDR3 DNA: TGTGCCAGCAGCTTATTATCCCTGGGGGGTCAGCCCCAGCATTTT.

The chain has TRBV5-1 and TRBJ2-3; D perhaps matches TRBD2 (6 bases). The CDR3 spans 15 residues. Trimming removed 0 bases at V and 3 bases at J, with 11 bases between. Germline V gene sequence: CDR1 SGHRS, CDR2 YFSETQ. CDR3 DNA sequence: TGCGCCAGCAGCTTGGGCTGGAGGGGTACAGATACGCAGTATTTT. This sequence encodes CASSLGWRGTDTQYF.

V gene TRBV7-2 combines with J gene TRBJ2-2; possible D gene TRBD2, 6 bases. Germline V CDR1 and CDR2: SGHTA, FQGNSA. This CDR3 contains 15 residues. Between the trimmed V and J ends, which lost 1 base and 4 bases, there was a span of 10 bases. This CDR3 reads CASSLVGGTTGELFF. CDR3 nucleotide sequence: TGTGCCAGCAGCTTAGTGGGAGGTACCACCGGGGAGCTGTTTTTT.

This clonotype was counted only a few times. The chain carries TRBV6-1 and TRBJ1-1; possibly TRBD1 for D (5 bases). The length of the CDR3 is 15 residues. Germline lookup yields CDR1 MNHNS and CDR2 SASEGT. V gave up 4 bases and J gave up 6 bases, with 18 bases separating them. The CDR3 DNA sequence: TGTGCCAGCAGTGCAGCTTATGGGGCAAACGCTGAAGCTTTCTTT. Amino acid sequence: CASSAAYGANAEAFF.

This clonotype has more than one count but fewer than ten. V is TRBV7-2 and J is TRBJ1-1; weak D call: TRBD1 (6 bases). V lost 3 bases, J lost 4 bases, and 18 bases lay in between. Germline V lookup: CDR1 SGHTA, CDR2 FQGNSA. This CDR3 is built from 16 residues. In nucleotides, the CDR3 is TGTGCCAGCAGCTTCCTCGGGGGCAACAGCCCCACTGAAGCTTTCTTT. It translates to CASSFLGGNSPTEAFF.

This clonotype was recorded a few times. CDR3 amino acids: CASSYSRVASGRAGETQYF. The CDR3 coding sequence is TGTGCCAGCAGTTATTCCCGGGTTGCCAGCGGGAGGGCCGGGGAGACCCAGTACTTC. The chain couples TRBV6-5 to TRBJ2-5; 10 bases line up with TRBD2. This CDR3 has 19 residues. V lost 3 bases and J lost 5; bases outside the gene matches: 18. The germline gives CDR1 MNHEY, CDR2 SVGAGI.

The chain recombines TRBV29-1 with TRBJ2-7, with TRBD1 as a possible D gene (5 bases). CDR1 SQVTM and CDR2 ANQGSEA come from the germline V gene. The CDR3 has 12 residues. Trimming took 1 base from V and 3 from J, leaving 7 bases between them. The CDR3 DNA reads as TGCAGCGTTGAAGGTGACAGCTACGAGCAGTACTTC. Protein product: CSVEGDSYEQYF.

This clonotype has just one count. Written as DNA, the CDR3 is TGCACCAGCAGCCTCTGCGGGGCCGATGATCAGCCCCGGCATTTT. Protein: CTSSLCGADDQPRHF. The chain is built from TRBV1 and TRBJ1-5; the D segment call TRBD1 is taken from the table without a DNA check. TRBV1 is a documented pseudogene. The CDR3 has 15 residues.

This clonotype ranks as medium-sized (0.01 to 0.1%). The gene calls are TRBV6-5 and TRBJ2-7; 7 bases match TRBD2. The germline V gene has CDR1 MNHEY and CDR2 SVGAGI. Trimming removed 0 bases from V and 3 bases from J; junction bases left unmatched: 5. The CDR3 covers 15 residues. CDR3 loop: CASSYSSGGYYEQYF. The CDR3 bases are TGTGCCAGCAGTTACTCGTCGGGGGGTTACTACGAGCAGTACTTC.

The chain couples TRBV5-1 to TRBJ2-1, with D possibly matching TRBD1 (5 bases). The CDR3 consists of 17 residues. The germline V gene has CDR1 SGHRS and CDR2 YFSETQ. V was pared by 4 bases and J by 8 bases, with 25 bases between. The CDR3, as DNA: TGCGCCAGCAGCCCAGGACATAGGGTTCTAGAAGGGCATGAGCAGTTCTTC. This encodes CASSPGHRVLEGHEQFF.

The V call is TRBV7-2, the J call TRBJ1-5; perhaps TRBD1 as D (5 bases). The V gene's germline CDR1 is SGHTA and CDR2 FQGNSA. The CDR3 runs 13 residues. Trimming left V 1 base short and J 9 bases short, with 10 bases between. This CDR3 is CASSLERQSPQHF. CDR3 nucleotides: TGTGCCAGCAGCTTAGAAAGACAGTCGCCCCAGCATTTT.

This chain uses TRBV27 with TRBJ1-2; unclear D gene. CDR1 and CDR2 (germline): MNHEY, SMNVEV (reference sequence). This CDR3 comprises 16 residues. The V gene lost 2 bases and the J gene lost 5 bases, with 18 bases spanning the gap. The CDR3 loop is CASSLSGRAIGYGYTF. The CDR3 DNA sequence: TGTGCCAGCAGTTTAAGCGGGAGGGCGATCGGATATGGCTACACCTTC.

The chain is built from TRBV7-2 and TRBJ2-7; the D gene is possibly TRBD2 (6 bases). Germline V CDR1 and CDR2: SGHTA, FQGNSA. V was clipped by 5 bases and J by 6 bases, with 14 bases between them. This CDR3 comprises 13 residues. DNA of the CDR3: TGTGCCAGCAGCCCGGACTACTCAGGCGAGCAGTACTTC. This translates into CASSPDYSGEQYF.

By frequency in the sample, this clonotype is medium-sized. The chain's CDR3 is CSARVRIGALNTEAFF. The CDR3 DNA is TGCAGTGCTAGAGTGCGCATAGGGGCTCTGAACACTGAAGCTTTCTTT. The V call is TRBV20-1, the J call TRBJ1-1, with a possible D match to TRBD1 (5 bases). This CDR3 is built from 16 residues. Germline-derived CDR1 and CDR2 are DFQATT and SNEGSKA (reference sequence). V was trimmed by 1 base and J by 0 bases, leaving 15 bases between them.

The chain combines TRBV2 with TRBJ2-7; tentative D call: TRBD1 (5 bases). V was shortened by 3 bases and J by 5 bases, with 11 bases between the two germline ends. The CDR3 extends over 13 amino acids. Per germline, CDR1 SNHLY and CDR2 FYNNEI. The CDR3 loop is CASSEIWGHEQYF. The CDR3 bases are TGTGCCAGCAGTGAGATTTGGGGCCACGAGCAGTACTTC.

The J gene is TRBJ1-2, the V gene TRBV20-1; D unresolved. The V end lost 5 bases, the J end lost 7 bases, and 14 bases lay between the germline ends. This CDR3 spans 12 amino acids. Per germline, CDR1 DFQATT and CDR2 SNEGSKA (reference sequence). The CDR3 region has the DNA TGCAGTGCTCAGAGGAGTCTGGTTGGCTACACCTTC. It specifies CSAQRSLVGYTF.

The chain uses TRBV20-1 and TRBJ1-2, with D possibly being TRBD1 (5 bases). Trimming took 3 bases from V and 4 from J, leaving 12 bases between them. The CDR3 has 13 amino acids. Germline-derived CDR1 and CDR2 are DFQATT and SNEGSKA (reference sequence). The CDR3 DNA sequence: TGCAGTGCTAGGTCCGGGGGGATCTATGGCTACACCTTC. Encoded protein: CSARSGGIYGYTF.

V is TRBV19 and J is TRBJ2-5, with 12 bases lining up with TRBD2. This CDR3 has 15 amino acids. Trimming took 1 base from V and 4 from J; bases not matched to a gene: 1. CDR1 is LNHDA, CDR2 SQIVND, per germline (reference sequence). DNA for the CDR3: TGTGCCAGTAGTATAGGACTAGCGGGAGCAGAGACCCAGTACTTC. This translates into CASSIGLAGAETQYF.

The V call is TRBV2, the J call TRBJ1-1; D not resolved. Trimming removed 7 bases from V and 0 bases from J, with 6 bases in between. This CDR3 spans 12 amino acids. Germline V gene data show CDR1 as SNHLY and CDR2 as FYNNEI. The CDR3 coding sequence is TGTGCCAGCACAAAGATGAACACTGAAGCTTTCTTT. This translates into CASTKMNTEAFF.

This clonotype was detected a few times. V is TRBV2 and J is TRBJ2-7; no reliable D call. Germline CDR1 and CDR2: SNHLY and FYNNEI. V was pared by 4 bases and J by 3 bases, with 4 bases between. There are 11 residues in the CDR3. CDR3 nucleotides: TGTGCCAGCAGTGGTCACTACGAGCAGTACTTC. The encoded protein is CASSGHYEQYF.

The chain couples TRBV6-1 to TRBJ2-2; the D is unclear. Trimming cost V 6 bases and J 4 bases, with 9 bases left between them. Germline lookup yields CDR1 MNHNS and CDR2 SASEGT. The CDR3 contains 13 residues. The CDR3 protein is CASRPTVTGELFF. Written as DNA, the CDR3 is TGTGCCAGCAGGCCCACAGTCACCGGGGAGCTGTTTTTT.

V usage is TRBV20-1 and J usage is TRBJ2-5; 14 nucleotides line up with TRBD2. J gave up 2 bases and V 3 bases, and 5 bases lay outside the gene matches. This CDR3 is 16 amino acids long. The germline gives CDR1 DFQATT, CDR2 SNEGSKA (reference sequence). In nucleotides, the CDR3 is TGCAGTGCTAGTCGACTAGCGGGAGGGTTTCAAGAGACCCAGTACTTC. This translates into CSASRLAGGFQETQYF.

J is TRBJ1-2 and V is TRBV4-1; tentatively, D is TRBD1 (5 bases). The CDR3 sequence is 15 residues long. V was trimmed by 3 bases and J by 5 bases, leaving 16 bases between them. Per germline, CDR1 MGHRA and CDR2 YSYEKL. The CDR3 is CASSHGPWGVYGYTF. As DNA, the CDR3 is TGCGCCAGCAGCCACGGTCCCTGGGGCGTTTATGGCTACACCTTC.

This CDR3 reads CASSDFLAGVGETQYF. The CDR3, as DNA: TGTGCCAGCAGTGACTTTTTAGCGGGAGTTGGAGAGACCCAGTACTTC. The chain carries TRBV2 and TRBJ2-5, with TRBD2 identical over 9 bases. The germline gives CDR1 SNHLY, CDR2 FYNNEI. The J segment lost 4 bases and the V segment lost 3 bases, leaving 9 bases of the junction unmatched. This CDR3 region has 16 residues.

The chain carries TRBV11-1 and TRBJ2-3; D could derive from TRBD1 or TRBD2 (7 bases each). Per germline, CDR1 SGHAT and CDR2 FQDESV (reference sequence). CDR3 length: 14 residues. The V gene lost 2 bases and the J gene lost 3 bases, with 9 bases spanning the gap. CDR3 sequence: CASSLQGGTDTQYF. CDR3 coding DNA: TGTGCCAGCAGCTTACAGGGGGGGACAGATACGCAGTATTTT. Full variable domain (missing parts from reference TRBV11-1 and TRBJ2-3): EAEVAQSPRYKITEKSQAVAFWCDPISGHATLYWYRQILGQGPELLVQFQDESVVDDSQLPKDRFSAERLKGVDSTLKIQPAELGDSAMYLCASSLQGGTDTQYFGPGTRLTVL.

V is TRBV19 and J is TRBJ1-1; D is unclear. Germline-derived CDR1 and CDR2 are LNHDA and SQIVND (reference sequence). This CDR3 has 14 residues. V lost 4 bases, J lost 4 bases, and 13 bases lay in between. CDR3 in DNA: TGTGCCAGTAGTAGCGTAGAGTGGGGCACTGAAGCTTTCTTT. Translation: CASSSVEWGTEAFF.

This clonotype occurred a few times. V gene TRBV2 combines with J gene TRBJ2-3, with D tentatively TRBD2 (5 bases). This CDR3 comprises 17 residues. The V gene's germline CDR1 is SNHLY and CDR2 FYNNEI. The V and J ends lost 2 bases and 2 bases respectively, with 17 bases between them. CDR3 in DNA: TGTGCCAGCAGTGAAAGGTCCCGGGAAAGGGACACAGATACGCAGTATTTT. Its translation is CASSERSRERDTDTQYF.